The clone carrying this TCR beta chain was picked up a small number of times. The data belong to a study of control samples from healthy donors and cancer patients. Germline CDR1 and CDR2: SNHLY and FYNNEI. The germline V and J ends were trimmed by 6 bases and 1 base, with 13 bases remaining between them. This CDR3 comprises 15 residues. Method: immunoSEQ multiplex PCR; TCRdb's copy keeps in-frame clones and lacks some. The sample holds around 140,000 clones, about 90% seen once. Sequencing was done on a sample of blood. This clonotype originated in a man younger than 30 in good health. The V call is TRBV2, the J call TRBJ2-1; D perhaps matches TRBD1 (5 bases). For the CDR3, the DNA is TGTGCCAGCAGAGCGCAGGGCTGGTCCTACAATGAGCAGTTCTTC. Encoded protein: CASRAQGWSYNEQFF.